Each of the 18 T cell receptor beta chains below was sequenced from the same sample in a study of synovial regulatory T cells in juvenile arthritis (dated by TCRdb to about 2015). Libraries were made using the immunoSEQ multiplex PCR assay. TCRdb took over this immuneACCESS table, retaining in-frame rearrangements with V and J assigned. Such tables are incomplete; in checked studies, under half of the missing clones stem from an unresolved V gene, and the remainder is unexplained. The sample's clone listing holds 9,000 to 10,000 clones. Jointly, the top ten make up roughly 0.38% of the sample. Sequencing was done on a sample of Treg cells from blood. The meaning of the sample's cell subset or site label: remaining (HLA-DR-negative) circulating blood Treg cells. These receptors came from a donor aged 2-29 years with juvenile idiopathic arthritis.

This chain links TRBV19 with TRBJ2-3; the D gene TCRdb calls, TRBD2, cannot be checked with no DNA. CDR1 LNHDA and CDR2 SQIVND come from the germline V gene (reference sequence). CDR3 length: 15 residues. There is no recorded DNA. The chain's CDR3 is CASSTGLANTDTQYF.

The rearrangement joins TRBV20-1 to TRBJ2-7. In germline, CDR1 is DFQATT, CDR2 SNEGSKA (reference sequence). The CDR3 totals 7 residues. The DNA is not on file. The CDR3 protein is CSARGYF.

The CDR3 here is CASSEDRGPDLEGYTF. This chain joins TRBV5-6 and TRBJ1-2; TCRdb proposes TRBD1, but this gene call is untestable without DNA. The germline V gene has CDR1 SGHDT and CDR2 YYEEEE. The CDR3 is 16 residues long. The coding DNA is unavailable.

This chain connects TRBV6-5 to TRBJ1-4. CDR3 size: 12 residues. Only the protein is available. Germline assignment: CDR1 MNHEY and CDR2 SVGAGI. The CDR3 loop reads CASSYSSGPLFF.

V is TRBV19 and J is TRBJ2-7; TCRdb indicates TRBD2, and absent DNA this call remains unverified. There are 13 residues in the CDR3. No DNA is listed. In germline, CDR1 is LNHDA, CDR2 SQIVND (reference sequence). CDR3 region: CASSIKRAPGQYF.

The chain is built from TRBV10-3 and TRBJ2-5; TCRdb gives TRBD1 as the D gene, but with no DNA this cannot be confirmed. The length of the CDR3 is 13 residues. The entry carries no DNA sequence. Germline V CDR1 and CDR2: ENHRY, SYGVKD. CDR3 in amino acids: CASGTDTQETQYF.

The chain recombines TRBV6-1 with TRBJ2-5; absent DNA, TCRdb's TRBD2 call cannot be checked. Germline CDR1 MNHNS, CDR2 SASEGT. There are 14 residues in the CDR3. The protein alone is recorded here. The CDR3: CASSESPLKETQYF.

This sequence joins TRBV19 and TRBJ1-6. The CDR3 runs to 15 residues. No DNA is recorded. The germline V gene has CDR1 LNHDA and CDR2 SQIVND (reference sequence). CDR3 amino acids: CASWGGSSGLSPLHF. The full variable domain, rest sourced from reference TRBV19 and TRBJ1-6, is DGGITQSPKYLFRKEGQNVTLSCEQNLNHDAMYWYRQDPGQGLRLIYYSQIVNDFQKGDIAEGYSVSREKKESFPLTVTSAQKNPTAFYLCASWGGSSGLSPLHFGNGTRLTVT.

The rearrangement uses TRBV5-6 and TRBJ1-3; TCRdb selects TRBD1, and the lack of DNA leaves this call unchecked. CDR3 length: 15 amino acids. DNA is not recorded here. Germline V gene sequence: CDR1 SGHDT, CDR2 YYEEEE. The CDR3 is CASSLGGPGVATIYF.

J is TRBJ1-1 and V is TRBV6-1; with no DNA, the TCRdb D assignment of TRBD1 cannot be verified. CDR3 size: 11 residues. Only the protein is available. In germline, CDR1 is MNHNS, CDR2 SASEGT. The CDR3 region is CASIDYRGPFF.

J is TRBJ1-6 and V is TRBV7-8. The CDR3 sequence is 13 residues long. No DNA has been recorded. Germline loops: CDR1 SGHVS, CDR2 FQNEAQ. The CDR3 is CASSLRIASPLHF.

This chain joins TRBV10-3 and TRBJ1-5. The germline CDR1 and CDR2 sequences are ENHRY and SYGVKD. The CDR3 length is 13 residues. The DNA sequence is not available. The CDR3 spells CAISGGPDQPQHF.

The chain has TRBV5-6 and TRBJ2-1; TCRdb designates TRBD2, a call that cannot be tested without DNA. CDR1 is SGHDT, CDR2 YYEEEE, per germline. This CDR3 contains 11 residues. Only the protein sequence is given. The CDR3 is CASSWQRERLF. The variable domain in full, completed from reference TRBV5-6 and TRBJ2-1, reads DAGVTQSPTHLIKTRGQQVTLRCSPKSGHDTVSWYQQALGQGPQFIFQYYEEEERQRGNFPDRFSGHQFPNYSSELNVNALLLGDSALYLCASSWQRERLFGPGTRLTVL.

The CDR3 protein is CASSQGASGRTDYNEQFF. The chain recombines TRBV11-3 with TRBJ2-1; TCRdb names TRBD2, which stays unverified in the absence of DNA. The length of the CDR3 is 18 residues. The protein alone is recorded here. The germline CDR1 and CDR2 sequences are SGHNT and YENEEA.

The rearrangement uses TRBV5-4 and TRBJ2-7; TCRdb's D call of TRBD1 is untestable without DNA. Germline V gene lookup returns CDR1 SGHNT and CDR2 YYREEE (reference sequence). CDR3 length: 13 amino acids. There is no recorded DNA. The chain's CDR3 is CASSSDSSYEQYF.

The chain carries TRBV18 and TRBJ1-6. This CDR3 contains 12 residues. No DNA is recorded. Germline assignment: CDR1 KGHSH and CDR2 LQKENI. CDR3 region: CANSPPGSPLHF.

The gene calls are TRBV12-5 and TRBJ2-1; the D call of TRBD2 rests on TCRdb alone, since no DNA is present to check it. Germline CDR1 and CDR2: LGHNT and FRNRAP. This CDR3 is 11 amino acids long. No DNA sequence is on record. The CDR3 sequence is CASGFLNEQFF.

Measured by frequency, this clone is medium-sized. The V call is TRBV2, the J call TRBJ1-4; checking the TCRdb D call of TRBD1 is not possible without DNA. CDR1 SNHLY and CDR2 FYNNEI come from the germline V gene. This CDR3 has 12 residues. This entry has no DNA. The CDR3 spells CASSGAWEKLFF.